Presented here are 7 T cell receptor beta chains from one specimen sequenced in a study of T-cell reconstitution after alpha-beta-depleted transplantation in children. Unique molecular identifiers were incorporated when the TCRbeta library was constructed. Each CDR3 protein gets one entry after TCRdb re-called the PCR reads with MiXCR. The sample lists 300,000 to 400,000 distinct CDR3 sequences; 15% to 20% were seen once. The source material was PBMCs, mostly from graft donor cells, sampled 360 days after TCRalphabeta/CD19-depleted stem cell transplant. The receptors were gathered from a male patient aged 2 to 10 who had a stem cell transplant for acute lymphoblastic leukemia, so the T cells may come from the graft donor.

The chain has TRBV12-3 or TRBV12-4 and TRBJ1-4, with D unresolved. V lost 3 bases, J lost 8 bases, and 16 bases lay in between. This CDR3 contains 15 residues. CDR3: CASSLEAGSGEKLFF. In nucleotides, the CDR3 is TGTGCCAGCAGTTTGGAGGCCGGATCCGGCGAAAAACTGTTTTTT.

Ten or more counts support this clonotype. The chain has TRBV12-3 or TRBV12-4 and TRBJ2-7; 7 positions match TRBD2. CDR3 size: 14 residues. J lost 5 bases, V lost 3 bases, and 7 bases had no gene match. DNA for the CDR3: TGTGCCAGCAGTTTTTGGGGGAGGGCTAACGAGCAGTACTTC. Residues: CASSFWGRANEQYF.

This chain joins TRBV29-1 and TRBJ1-2; unclear D gene. Trimming took off 7 bases at V and 4 bases at J, with 16 bases between the two ends. The CDR3 has 13 residues. CDR1 SQVTM and CDR2 ANQGSEA come from the germline V gene. As DNA, the CDR3 is TGCAGCGCTTCGTTACAGAATTTCTATGGCTACACCTTC. Translating it yields CSASLQNFYGYTF.

The chain recombines TRBV28 with TRBJ2-7; D might be TRBD2 (5 bases). The CDR3 runs to 16 residues. V lost 3 bases and J lost 2, with 17 bases in between. Germline V lookup: CDR1 MDHEN, CDR2 SYDVKM. CDR3 sequence reads: CASSLHPAERAYEQYF. The CDR3 DNA reads TGTGCCAGCAGTTTGCACCCAGCGGAAAGGGCCTACGAGCAGTACTTC.

In its sample, this clonotype was seen a few times. V and J are TRBV10-3 and TRBJ2-3; TRBD1 aligns across 7 bases. Germline values: CDR1 ENHRY, CDR2 SYGVKD. The CDR3 runs to 14 residues. V was pared by 8 bases and J by 3 bases, with 8 bases of the junction left unmatched. As DNA, the CDR3 is TGTGCCATCGGGTTGAACAGGGGTACAGATACGCAGTATTTT. Its protein product is CAIGLNRGTDTQYF.

This clonotype has only a few counts. This chain uses TRBV5-1 with TRBJ2-7; 10 bases are shared with TRBD2. The CDR3 covers 15 residues. Germline V gene sequence: CDR1 SGHRS, CDR2 YFSETQ. Trimming at V came to 0 bases and at J to 4 bases, leaving 4 bases not matched to a gene. CDR3 in amino acids: CASSLGASGGYEQYF. CDR3 nucleotide sequence: TGCGCCAGCAGCTTGGGAGCTAGCGGGGGATACGAGCAGTACTTC.

This clonotype was counted between two and nine times. The chain is built from TRBV2 and TRBJ2-4; no clear D gene. V was clipped by 4 bases and J by 5 bases, with 6 bases between them. CDR1 is SNHLY, CDR2 FYNNEI, per germline. The CDR3 extends over 12 amino acids. In DNA, the CDR3 is TGTGCCAGCAGTGGGGAACAAAACATTCAGTACTTC. This gives the protein CASSGEQNIQYF.